This T cell receptor beta chain was documented in a study of T cell responses to AZD1222 COVID-19 vaccine. Germline lookup yields CDR1 MRHNA and CDR2 SNTAGT. The V and J ends lost 0 bases and 1 base, in that order; junction bases with no gene match: 4. The length of the CDR3 is 16 residues. The analysis combined second doses at about 4 or about 12 weeks. Only one count was recorded for this clone. Data came from immunoSEQ multiplex PCR; TCRdb stores just in-frame clones and leaves some out. The table records some 99,000 clones, about nine tenths of them present only once. The source was peripheral blood, collected 28 days after the second AZD1222 dose. The chain uses TRBV6-4 and TRBJ1-1, with 8 bases identical to TRBD1. The TCR sequence derives from an adult who received the AZD1222 COVID-19 vaccine. The CDR3 loop is CASSDSGGTGNTEAFF. The CDR3, as DNA: TGTGCCAGCAGTGACTCGGGAGGGACAGGGAACACTGAAGCTTTCTTT.